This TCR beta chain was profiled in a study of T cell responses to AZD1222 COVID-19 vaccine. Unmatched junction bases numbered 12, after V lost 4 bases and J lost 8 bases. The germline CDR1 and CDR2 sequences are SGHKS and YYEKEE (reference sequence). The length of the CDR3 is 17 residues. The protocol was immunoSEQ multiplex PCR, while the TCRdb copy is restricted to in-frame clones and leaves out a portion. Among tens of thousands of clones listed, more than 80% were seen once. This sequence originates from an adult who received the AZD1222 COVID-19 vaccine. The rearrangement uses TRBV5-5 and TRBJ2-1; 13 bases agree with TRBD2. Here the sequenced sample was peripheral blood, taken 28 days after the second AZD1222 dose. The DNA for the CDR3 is TGTGCCAGCAGCACTCTGTTTACTAGCGGGAGGGGTCATGAGCAGTTCTTC. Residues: CASSTLFTSGRGHEQFF.